Below, 5 T cell receptor beta chains from the same sample are listed, as sequenced in a study of shared clonotypes between healthy human individuals. The method was immunoSEQ multiplex PCR; TCRdb's version includes in-frame clones alone and lacks a portion of them. The sample has about 2,500,000 clones, 85% to 95% seen once. Sequencing was performed on naive CD4+ T cells sorted from blood. The sample's subset: CD45RA+ positively selected. Receptor source: a man between 18 and 29 years old in good health.

The chain uses TRBV5-4 and TRBJ2-7; 7 nucleotides align to TRBD1. The germline CDR1 and CDR2 sequences are SGHNT and YYREEE (reference sequence). The CDR3 has 13 residues. V lost 4 bases and J lost 6; bases outside the gene matches: 7. In DNA form, the CDR3 reads TGTGCCAGCAGCCCAAGGGGGCTGGGCGAGCAGTACTTC. Translation: CASSPRGLGEQYF.

The chain couples TRBV4-1 to TRBJ2-4, with D unresolved. The CDR3 sequence is 15 residues long. Germline CDR1 and CDR2: MGHRA and YSYEKL. Trimming took off 1 base at V and 0 bases at J, with 7 bases between the two ends. CDR3 protein: CASSQGGQAKNIQYF. For the CDR3, the DNA is TGCGCCAGCAGCCAAGGAGGTCAAGCCAAAAACATTCAGTACTTC.

The CDR3 sequence: CASSQIGTGGPRGANVLTF. The CDR3 nucleotides read TGCGCCAGCAGCCAGATTGGTACGGGAGGGCCACGTGGGGCCAACGTCCTGACTTTC. V gene TRBV4-3 combines with J gene TRBJ2-6; 8 positions match TRBD2. The CDR3 is 19 residues long. CDR1 and CDR2 from the germline V gene are LGHNA and YSLEER. V shed 3 bases and J 3 bases; nucleotides not matched to a gene: 13.

The chain combines TRBV30 with TRBJ2-2; D perhaps matches TRBD2 (5 bases). This CDR3 contains 15 residues. Between the trimmed V and J ends, which lost 0 bases and 5 bases, there was a span of 13 bases. Germline V gene lookup returns CDR1 GTSNPN and CDR2 SVGIG (reference sequence). Written as DNA, the CDR3 is TGTGCCTGGAGTGTACCCCTACTAGTTACCGGGGAGCTGTTTTTT. Translation: CAWSVPLLVTGELFF.

This clone was recorded only once. This rearrangement joins TRBV30 to TRBJ1-5; 7 bases align to TRBD1. J lost 3 bases, V lost 3 bases, and 11 bases had no gene match. The CDR3 extends over 16 amino acids. Per the germline V gene, CDR1 is GTSNPN and CDR2 is SVGIG (reference sequence). CDR3 region: CAWRTATGSLNQPQHF. CDR3 sequence (DNA): TGTGCCTGGAGGACCGCGACAGGGAGCCTCAATCAGCCCCAGCATTTT. The complete variable domain, with remaining parts taken from reference TRBV30 and TRBJ1-5, reads SQTIHQWPATLVQPVGSPLSLECTVEGTSNPNLYWYRQAAGRGLQLLFYSVGIGQISSEVPQNLSASRPQDRQFILSSKKLLLSDSGFYLCAWRTATGSLNQPQHFGDGTRLSIL.